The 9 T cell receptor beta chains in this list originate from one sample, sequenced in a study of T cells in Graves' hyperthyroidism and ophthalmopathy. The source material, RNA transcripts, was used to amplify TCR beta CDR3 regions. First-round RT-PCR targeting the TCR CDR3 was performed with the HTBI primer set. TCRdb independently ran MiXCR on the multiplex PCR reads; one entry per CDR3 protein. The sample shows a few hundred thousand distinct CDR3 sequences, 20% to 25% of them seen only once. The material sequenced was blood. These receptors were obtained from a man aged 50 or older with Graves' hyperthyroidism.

CDR3 sequence (DNA): TGTGCCAGCACCCGAGATGGGGGCTCTGGGGCCAACGTCCTGACTTTC. This encodes CASTRDGGSGANVLTF. J is TRBJ2-6 and V is TRBV28; D possibly uses TRBD1 or TRBD2 (5 bases each). V lost 7 bases and J lost 0, with 13 bases in between. Germline CDR1 and CDR2: MDHEN and SYDVKM. The CDR3 length is 16 residues.

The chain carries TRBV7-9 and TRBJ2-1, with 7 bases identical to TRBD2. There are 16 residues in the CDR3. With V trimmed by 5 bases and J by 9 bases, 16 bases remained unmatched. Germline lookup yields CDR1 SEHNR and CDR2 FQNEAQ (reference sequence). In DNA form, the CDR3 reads TGTGCCAGCAGCCACCTATTGGGGGAGGGCTCTGGTGAGCAGTTCTTC. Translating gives CASSHLLGEGSGEQFF.

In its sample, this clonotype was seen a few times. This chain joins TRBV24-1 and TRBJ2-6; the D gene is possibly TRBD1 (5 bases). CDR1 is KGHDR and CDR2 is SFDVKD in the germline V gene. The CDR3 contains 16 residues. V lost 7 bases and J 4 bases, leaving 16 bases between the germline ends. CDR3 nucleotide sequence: TGTGCCACCAGCGGGCCCCAGGGATTCGGGGCCAACGTCCTGACTTTC. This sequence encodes CATSGPQGFGANVLTF.

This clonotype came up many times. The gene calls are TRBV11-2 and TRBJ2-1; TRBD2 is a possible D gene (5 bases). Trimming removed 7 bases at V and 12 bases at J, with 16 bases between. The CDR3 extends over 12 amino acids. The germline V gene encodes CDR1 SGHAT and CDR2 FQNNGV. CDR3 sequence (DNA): TGTGCCAGCACCGGACTTGCGTCGGGGCAGTTCTTC. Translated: CASTGLASGQFF.

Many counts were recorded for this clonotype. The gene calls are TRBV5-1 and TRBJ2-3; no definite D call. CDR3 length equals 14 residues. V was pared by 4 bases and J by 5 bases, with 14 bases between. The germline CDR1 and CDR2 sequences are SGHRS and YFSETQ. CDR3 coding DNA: TGCGCCAGCAGCCCTTGGCAGGATAAAGATACGCAGTATTTT. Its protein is CASSPWQDKDTQYF.

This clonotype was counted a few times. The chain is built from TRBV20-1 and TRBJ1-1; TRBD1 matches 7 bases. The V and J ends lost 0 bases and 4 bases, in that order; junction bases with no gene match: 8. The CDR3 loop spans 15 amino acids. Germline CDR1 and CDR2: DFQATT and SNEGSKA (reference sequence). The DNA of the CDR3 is TGCAGTGCTAGAGAGGGGGGCAGGGGGTTCACTGAAGCTTTCTTT. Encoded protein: CSAREGGRGFTEAFF.

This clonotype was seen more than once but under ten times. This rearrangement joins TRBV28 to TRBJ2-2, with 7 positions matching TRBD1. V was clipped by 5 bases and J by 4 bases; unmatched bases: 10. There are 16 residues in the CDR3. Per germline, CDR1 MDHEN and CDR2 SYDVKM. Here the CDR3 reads CASSEQGVRATGELFF. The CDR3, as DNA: TGTGCCAGCAGTGAGCAGGGGGTCCGTGCCACCGGGGAGCTGTTTTTT.

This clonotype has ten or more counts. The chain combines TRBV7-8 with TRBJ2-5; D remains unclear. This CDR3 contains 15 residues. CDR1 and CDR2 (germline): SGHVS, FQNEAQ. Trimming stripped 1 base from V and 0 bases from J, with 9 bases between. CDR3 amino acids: CASSLVPAHQETQYF. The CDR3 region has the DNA TGTGCCAGCAGCTTAGTTCCAGCCCACCAAGAGACCCAGTACTTC.

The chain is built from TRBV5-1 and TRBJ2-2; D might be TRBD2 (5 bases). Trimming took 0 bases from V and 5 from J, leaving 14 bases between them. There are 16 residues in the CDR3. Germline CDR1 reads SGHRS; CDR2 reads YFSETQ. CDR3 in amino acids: CASSLDVGVTTGELFF. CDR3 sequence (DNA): TGCGCCAGCAGCTTGGACGTGGGAGTGACGACCGGGGAGCTGTTTTTT.